This T cell receptor beta chain derives from a study of T cell repertoires in ileal Crohn's disease. Assay: immunoSEQ multiplex PCR; the TCRdb copy retains only in-frame clones and omits some. The sample shows around 15,000 clones, roughly nine tenths of them seen only once. This clone was picked up one time. The germline V gene encodes CDR1 MNHEY and CDR2 SVGAGI. Unmatched junction bases numbered 8, after V lost 2 bases and J lost 10 bases. There are 14 residues in the CDR3. The sample comprised ileal tissue. The TCR comes from an adult with Crohn's disease. The chain has TRBV6-5 and TRBJ2-1, with 7 bases lining up with TRBD2. The CDR3: CASSYRGFGGEQFF. For the CDR3, the DNA is TGTGCCAGCAGTTACCGGGGTTTCGGGGGGGAGCAGTTCTTC.